The source of this T cell receptor (beta chain) is a study of blood T cell repertoires in COVID-19. Study at large: Sites in the United States, Italy and Spain provided acute and convalescent COVID-19 samples.

The table lists this clone with a count of one. Authors' analysis steps: How many nucleated cells were present was estimated from reference gene primer amplification. Sequencing used immunoSEQ multiplex PCR; TCRdb keeps in-frame clones, though not all of them. V, J and clone size reflect that table, while D and trimming were determined from the DNA. The table includes a few hundred thousand clones, around 83% detected once. The sample taken for sequencing was PBMCs or T cells enriched from blood (not recorded which). This sequence originates from a woman aged 50 to 60 who had recovered from COVID-19.

CDR3 region: CASRSTNSPLHF. The CDR3 bases are TGTGCCAGCAGGAGCACCAATTCACCCCTCCACTTT. The chain combines TRBV3-1 (or the pseudogene TRBV3-2) with TRBJ1-6; D is ambiguous. The CDR3 covers 12 residues. The germline V gene encodes CDR1 LGHDT and CDR2 YNNKEL (reference sequence). The V gene lost 6 bases and the J gene lost 7 bases, with 7 bases spanning the gap.